Below are 9 T cell receptor beta chains sequenced from a single sample in a study of T cell clonotyping in hematopoietic cell transplantation. Time point reported: recipient sample about 28 days before transplant, after cytoreduction. The data were produced by immunoSEQ multiplex PCR, yet TCRdb's version contains in-frame clones alone and is incomplete. The top ten hold around 3.4% of the sample, which has about 21,000 clones, roughly 88% seen once. The sample consisted of peripheral blood mononuclear cells, taken before stem cell transplant. These receptors originate from a man aged 18 to 29 with biphenotypic leukemia. Some clones in this sample may be carry-over from other donors' samples.

J is TRBJ1-6 and V is TRBV6-1; unclear D gene. The germline V gene has CDR1 MNHNS and CDR2 SASEGT. The CDR3 is 14 residues long. The V end lost 9 bases, the J end lost 7 bases, and 16 bases lay between the germline ends. CDR3 in amino acids: CASIEGPPNSPLHF. The DNA of the CDR3 is TGTGCCAGTATAGAGGGCCCTCCAAATTCACCCCTCCACTTT.

The chain recombines TRBV6-6 with TRBJ1-5; D is unresolved. Germline assignment: CDR1 MNHNY and CDR2 SVGAGI (reference sequence). The V gene lost 4 bases and the J gene lost 9 bases, with 13 bases spanning the gap. CDR3 length equals 13 residues. The CDR3 DNA follows: TGTGCCAGCAGTTCGGACCCAAGGATGCCCCAGCATTTT. Residues: CASSSDPRMPQHF.

V is TRBV11-3 and J is TRBJ2-2, with TRBD2 as a possible D gene (5 bases). The V end was cut by 5 bases, the J end by 1 base, with 14 bases between. The length of the CDR3 is 16 residues. Per germline, CDR1 SGHNT and CDR2 YENEEA. The CDR3: CASSPRARRNTGELFF. CDR3 bases: TGTGCCAGCAGCCCGAGGGCTAGGCGGAACACCGGGGAGCTGTTTTTT.

This chain connects TRBV5-1 to TRBJ2-3, with 7 bases aligning to TRBD1. The CDR3 consists of 15 residues. V was clipped by 0 bases and J by 3 bases; unmatched bases: 4. Germline values: CDR1 SGHRS, CDR2 YFSETQ. The CDR3 region has the DNA TGCGCCAGCAGCTTGGACCAACAGGGGACAGATACGCAGTATTTT. It yields the protein CASSLDQQGTDTQYF.

J is TRBJ1-2 and V is TRBV28; weak D call: TRBD1 (6 bases). Germline V gene sequence: CDR1 MDHEN, CDR2 SYDVKM. V shed 4 bases and J shed 2 bases, with 17 bases lying between them. The CDR3 has 16 residues. The CDR3 region has the DNA TGTGCCAGCAGTTCGCTCGGGGACACAATAAACTATGGCTACACCTTC. Its protein is CASSSLGDTINYGYTF.

The sample holds one count of this clone. This rearrangement joins TRBV5-1 to TRBJ1-4, with unresolved D. Trimming removed 0 bases at V and 0 bases at J, with 9 bases between. The CDR3 contains 16 residues. The germline V gene has CDR1 SGHRS and CDR2 YFSETQ. CDR3 sequence reads: CASSLGFTTTNEKLFF. CDR3 nucleotide sequence: TGCGCCAGCAGCTTGGGGTTCACTACAACTAATGAAAAACTGTTTTTT.

V usage is TRBV6-6 and J usage is TRBJ1-1; D is undetermined. Germline V CDR1 and CDR2: MNHNY, SVGAGI (reference sequence). The CDR3 is 11 amino acids. The V end was cut by 2 bases, the J end by 8 bases, with 6 bases between. DNA for the CDR3: TGTGCCAGCAGTTACACGGACGAAGCTTTCTTT. Translation: CASSYTDEAFF.

This clone has just a few counts. This chain connects TRBV6-1 to TRBJ1-1, with D tentatively TRBD1 (5 bases). V lost 4 bases to trimming and J lost 1 base, with 16 bases between them. Germline V lookup: CDR1 MNHNS, CDR2 SASEGT. This CDR3 comprises 16 residues. The CDR3 nucleotides read TGTGCCAGCAGTGTCGCGGTCGAGGGGCCGAACACTGAAGCTTTCTTT. It codes for CASSVAVEGPNTEAFF.

With regard to this clone: A read error may account for a junction end that differs from germline. V usage is TRBV6-5 and J usage is TRBJ1-2; TRBD1 agrees at 9 bases. From germline, CDR1 is MNHEY and CDR2 SVGAGI. This CDR3 has 14 residues. CDR3 coding DNA: TGTGCCAGCACTTACCTACAGGGGGCGATGGGCTACACCTTC. Protein: CASTYLQGAMGYTF.